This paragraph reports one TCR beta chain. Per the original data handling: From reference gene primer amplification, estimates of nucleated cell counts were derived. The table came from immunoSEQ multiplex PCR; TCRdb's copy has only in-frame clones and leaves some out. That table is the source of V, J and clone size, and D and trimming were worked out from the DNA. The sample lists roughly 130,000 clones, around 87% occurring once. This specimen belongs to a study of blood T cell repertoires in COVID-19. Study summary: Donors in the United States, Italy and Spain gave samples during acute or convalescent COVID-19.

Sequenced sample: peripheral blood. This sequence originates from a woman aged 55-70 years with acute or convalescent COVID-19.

CDR3 sequence: CASRQGLNTEAFF. CDR3 nucleotides: TGTGCCAGCAGACAGGGGCTGAACACTGAAGCTTTCTTT. The chain couples TRBV3-1 (or the pseudogene TRBV3-2) to TRBJ1-1; the match to TRBD1 covers 7 bases. With V trimmed by 6 bases and J by 0 bases, 1 base remained unmatched. The CDR3 totals 13 residues. Germline CDR1 is LGHDT and CDR2 is YNNKEL (reference sequence).